These 30 T cell receptor beta chains were sequenced from one sample in a study of T cell repertoires in aging, cancer and after chemotherapy. The template was genomic DNA from peripheral blood, not RNA. Multiplex touch-down PCR with TRB-A/B primers amplified rearranged V-D-J TRB sequences. TCRdb called the multiplex PCR reads again in MiXCR, with one record for every CDR3 protein. The table has 2,500 to 4,000 distinct CDR3 sequences, nearly 45% seen once; the top ten hold over 2.5%. The sequencing input was blood. Receptor source: a human donor with a solid tumor.

This clonotype was detected a few times. The gene calls are TRBV12-3 or TRBV12-4 and TRBJ1-2; the D gene is possibly TRBD1 (5 bases). V lost 7 bases and J lost 10, with 19 bases in between. This CDR3 has 13 amino acids. In DNA, the CDR3 is TGTGCCAGCAACGCCGCAGACAGAACCCCCTACACCTTC. Protein sequence: CASNAADRTPYTF.

The J gene is TRBJ2-1, the V gene TRBV29-1; D might be TRBD1 or TRBD2, each matching 6 bases. The germline gives CDR1 SQVTM, CDR2 ANQGSEA. The CDR3 has 14 residues. Trimming removed 8 bases from V and 3 bases from J, with 17 bases in between. The CDR3 DNA sequence: TGCAGCTTATGGGGGGCCATAGACTACAATGAGCAGTTCTTC. Protein sequence: CSLWGAIDYNEQFF.

This clonotype has more than one count but fewer than ten. The chain links TRBV27 to TRBJ1-2; tentatively, D is TRBD1 (6 bases). Trimming took 8 bases from V and 4 from J, leaving 17 bases between them. In germline, CDR1 is MNHEY, CDR2 SMNVEV (reference sequence). The CDR3 runs 14 residues. The CDR3 coding sequence is TGTGCCAGCGCCATTAACAGGGTCTCCTATGGCTACACCTTC. It translates to CASAINRVSYGYTF.

This chain connects TRBV5-1 to TRBJ1-6; unclear D gene. V dropped 4 bases and J dropped 7 bases, with 9 bases sitting between them. Germline V gene sequence: CDR1 SGHRS, CDR2 YFSETQ. The CDR3 extends over 13 amino acids. This CDR3 is CASSKESNSPLHF. The CDR3 bases are TGCGCCAGCAGCAAAGAATCGAATTCACCCCTCCACTTT. The complete variable domain, with remaining parts taken from reference TRBV5-1 and TRBJ1-6, reads KAGVTQTPRYLIKTRGQQVTLSCSPISGHRSVSWYQQTPGQGLQFLFEYFSETQRNKGNFPGRFSGRQFSNSRSEMNVSTLELGDSALYLCASSKESNSPLHFGNGTRLTVT.

The V gene is TRBV5-1, the J gene TRBJ2-7, with 7 bases matching TRBD1. V lost 0 bases and J lost 3; bases outside the gene matches: 6. From germline, CDR1 is SGHRS and CDR2 YFSETQ. CDR3 size: 15 residues. CDR3 residues: CASSLGQGQIYEQYF. CDR3 DNA: TGCGCCAGCAGCTTGGGACAGGGTCAAATCTACGAGCAGTACTTC. The variable domain in full, completed from reference TRBV5-1 and TRBJ2-7, reads KAGVTQTPRYLIKTRGQQVTLSCSPISGHRSVSWYQQTPGQGLQFLFEYFSETQRNKGNFPGRFSGRQFSNSRSEMNVSTLELGDSALYLCASSLGQGQIYEQYFGPGTRLTVT.

This sequence joins TRBV13 and TRBJ2-7; 8 bases match TRBD1. The CDR3 spans 14 residues. The J segment lost 2 bases and the V segment lost 5 bases, leaving 5 bases of the junction unmatched. The germline gives CDR1 PRHDT, CDR2 FYEKMQ (reference sequence). This CDR3 is CASSLRQGTYEQYF. DNA of the CDR3: TGTGCCAGCAGCCTGCGACAGGGGACCTACGAGCAGTACTTC.

This clonotype showed up just a few times. This chain connects TRBV27 to TRBJ1-3; D is unclear. The CDR3 is made up of 14 amino acids. Germline lookup yields CDR1 MNHEY and CDR2 SMNVEV (reference sequence). V dropped 5 bases and J dropped 2 bases, with 10 bases sitting between them. CDR3 in DNA: TGTGCCAGCAGTAGAGTCCCACCTGGAAACACCATATATTTT. It encodes CASSRVPPGNTIYF.

This clonotype showed up just once. This chain connects TRBV28 to TRBJ2-1; D ambiguous. The CDR3 runs to 17 residues. Trimming cost V 7 bases and J 1 base, with 20 bases left between them. CDR1 is MDHEN and CDR2 is SYDVKM in the germline V gene. CDR3 protein: CASTSAGEPLSYNEQFF. The DNA of the CDR3 is TGTGCCAGCACGTCAGCCGGAGAGCCTCTGTCCTACAATGAGCAGTTCTTC. Combining the CDR3 with reference TRBV28 and TRBJ2-1 gives the whole variable domain DVKVTQSSRYLVKRTGEKVFLECVQDMDHENMFWYRQDPGLGLRLIYFSYDVKMKEKGDIPEGYSVSREKKERFSLILESASTNQTSMYLCASTSAGEPLSYNEQFFGPGTRLTVL.

This chain joins TRBV7-2 and TRBJ1-3, with a weak D call TRBD1 (6 bases). Trimming cost V 5 bases and J 0 bases, with 11 bases left between them. Germline CDR1 is SGHTA and CDR2 is FQGNSA. There are 15 residues in the CDR3. The CDR3 bases are TGTGCCAGCAGCAGCACAGGGAGCTCTGGAAACACCATATATTTT. Translated: CASSSTGSSGNTIYF. Combining the CDR3 with reference TRBV7-2 and TRBJ1-3 gives the whole variable domain GAGVSQSPSNKVTEKGKDVELRCDPISGHTALYWYRQSLGQGLEFLIYFQGNSAPDKSGLPSDRFSAERTGGSVSTLTIQRTQQEDSAVYLCASSSTGSSGNTIYFGEGSWLTVV.

There are a few counts of this clonotype. This rearrangement joins TRBV19 to TRBJ1-4; maybe TRBD1 (6 bases). Germline-derived CDR1 and CDR2 are LNHDA and SQIVND (reference sequence). The V end lost 6 bases, the J end lost 8 bases, and 19 bases lay between the germline ends. The CDR3 has 15 residues. CDR3 bases: TGTGCCAGTAGGGGGGGCGGGACCGTACGAGAAAAACTGTTTTTT. This codes for CASRGGGTVREKLFF.

In its sample, this clonotype was seen a few times. Because the CDR3's place on the DNA is in doubt, the DNA is left out and the CDR3 is given as listed by TCRdb. The rearrangement links TRBV7-5 to TRBJ1-3; the table's D call, TRBD1, has no DNA check behind it. TRBV7-5 is termed a pseudogene. The CDR3 is 19 residues long, counting both termini. CDR3 region: CISVSEAKAGTGGGNTIYF.

The rearrangement joins TRBV10-3 to TRBJ2-3; TRBD2 might be the D (5 bases). The CDR3 covers 14 residues. The V gene's germline CDR1 is ENHRY and CDR2 SYGVKD. Trimming stripped 7 bases from V and 4 bases from J, with 15 bases between. CDR3 nucleotides: TGTGCCATCACGGCCAGCGGAAGGGCAGATACGCAGTATTTT. It specifies CAITASGRADTQYF.

The DNA of the CDR3 is TGTGCCAGCTCACCAGATCCAACCACTGAAGCTTTCTTT. Its translation is CASSPDPTTEAFF. This chain connects TRBV18 to TRBJ1-1; D is undetermined. Germline V lookup: CDR1 KGHSH, CDR2 LQKENI. The CDR3 sequence is 13 residues long. The V end lost 2 bases, the J end lost 4 bases, and 8 bases lay between the germline ends.

In this sample, this clonotype turned up a few times. The chain carries TRBV7-2 and TRBJ1-5; 7 nucleotides agree with TRBD1. CDR1 and CDR2 from the germline V gene are SGHTA and FQGNSA. V lost 5 bases and J lost 2; bases outside the gene matches: 3. The CDR3 runs to 14 residues. Here the CDR3 DNA reads TGTGCCAGCAGCCCCACAGGGGGCAATCAGCCCCAGCATTTT. This gives the protein CASSPTGGNQPQHF. Complete variable domain (other parts from reference TRBV7-2 and TRBJ1-5): GAGVSQSPSNKVTEKGKDVELRCDPISGHTALYWYRQSLGQGLEFLIYFQGNSAPDKSGLPSDRFSAERTGGSVSTLTIQRTQQEDSAVYLCASSPTGGNQPQHFGDGTRLSIL.

This chain links TRBV30 with TRBJ2-7; perhaps TRBD1 as D (6 bases). Germline CDR1 and CDR2: GTSNPN and SVGIG (reference sequence). The CDR3 covers 14 residues. Trimming shortened V by 2 bases and J by 6 bases, and 17 bases separated the two germline ends. CDR3 DNA sequence: TGTGCCTGGAGTTCAGGGGCAGGGCTCCTCGAGCAGTACTTC. Residues: CAWSSGAGLLEQYF.

This clonotype has more than one count but fewer than ten. The rearrangement joins TRBV5-1 to TRBJ2-7, with TRBD1 matching over 12 bases. Trimming took 3 bases from V and 4 from J; bases not matched to a gene: 5. CDR1 and CDR2 from the germline V gene are SGHRS and YFSETQ. This CDR3 has 15 amino acids. The CDR3 DNA follows: TGCGCCAGCAGCTGGGAGGGACAGGGGGCATACGAGCAGTACTTC. It specifies CASSWEGQGAYEQYF.

The chain carries TRBV9 and TRBJ2-3; the D is unclear. CDR1 and CDR2 (germline): SGDLS, YYNGEE. V gave up 3 bases and J gave up 1 base, with 6 bases separating them. This CDR3 is 13 amino acids long. CDR3 sequence (DNA): TGTGCCAGCAGCGCAATCGGCACAGATACGCAGTATTTT. It specifies CASSAIGTDTQYF. The whole variable domain, remainder taken from reference TRBV9 and TRBJ2-3, is DSGVTQTPKHLITATGQRVTLRCSPRSGDLSVYWYQQSLDQGLQFLIQYYNGEERAKGNILERFSAQQFPDLHSELNLSSLELGDSALYFCASSAIGTDTQYFGPGTRLTVL.

This sequence joins TRBV30 and TRBJ1-1; D ambiguous. Germline V CDR1 and CDR2: GTSNPN, SVGIG (reference sequence). The CDR3 consists of 12 residues. In nucleotides, the CDR3 is TGTGCGAGATCAAGGGCGAACACTGAAGCTTTCTTT. This encodes CARSRANTEAFF.

This chain uses TRBV20-1 with TRBJ2-2, with TRBD1 matching 9 bases. V shed 0 bases and J 3 bases; nucleotides not matched to a gene: 5. The CDR3 is 16 amino acids. Germline lookup yields CDR1 DFQATT and CDR2 SNEGSKA (reference sequence). CDR3 DNA sequence: TGCAGTGCTAGAGATGGGGGACAGGGCGACACCGGGGAGCTGTTTTTT. Protein product: CSARDGGQGDTGELFF.

The V call is TRBV5-6, the J call TRBJ2-7, with 7 bases lining up with TRBD2. The CDR3 is 14 amino acids. The V segment lost 3 bases and the J segment 3 bases; nucleotides outside the gene matches: 6. Germline values: CDR1 SGHDT, CDR2 YYEEEE. The CDR3 DNA follows: TGTGCCAGCAGCTGGGGGGGGGATGGCTACGAGCAGTACTTC. This sequence encodes CASSWGGDGYEQYF.

The V gene is TRBV6-5, the J gene TRBJ1-3; maybe TRBD1 (6 bases). The CDR3 runs to 15 residues. Per the germline V gene, CDR1 is MNHEY and CDR2 is SVGAGI. The V and J ends lost 2 bases and 1 base respectively, with 9 bases between them. CDR3 amino acids: CASSYLQGSGNTIYF. Here the CDR3 DNA reads TGTGCCAGCAGTTACCTGCAGGGGTCTGGAAACACCATATATTTT.

The V call is TRBV12-3 or TRBV12-4, the J call TRBJ1-5; weak D call: TRBD1 (5 bases). The CDR3 has 14 amino acids. V was pared by 5 bases and J by 6 bases, with 14 bases between. CDR3 bases: TGTGCCAGCAGTCAGGGAAGGGAGGTTCAGCCCCAGCATTTT. Protein: CASSQGREVQPQHF.

The chain uses TRBV30 and TRBJ2-7; TRBD1 is a possible D gene (5 bases). V was clipped by 3 bases and J by 5 bases, with 11 bases between them. CDR3 length equals 12 residues. CDR1 and CDR2 (germline): GTSNPN, SVGIG (reference sequence). The CDR3, as DNA: TGTGCCTGGAGAGGGGTACAGAACGAGCAGTACTTC. Protein sequence: CAWRGVQNEQYF.

The J gene is TRBJ1-4, the V gene TRBV19; TRBD1 matches at 9 bases. The CDR3 is 13 amino acids. Trimming removed 6 bases from V and 7 bases from J; junction bases left unmatched: 3. Germline CDR1 is LNHDA and CDR2 is SQIVND (reference sequence). The CDR3: CASSLTGGEKLFF. Here the CDR3 DNA reads TGTGCCAGTAGCCTGACAGGGGGTGAAAAACTGTTTTTT.

This chain uses TRBV29-1 with TRBJ2-3; D perhaps matches TRBD1 (5 bases). Germline loops: CDR1 SQVTM, CDR2 ANQGSEA. This CDR3 is built from 12 residues. The V and J ends lost 8 bases and 3 bases respectively, with 12 bases between them. CDR3 in DNA: TGCAGCCTTCAAGGGGTTACAGATACGCAGTATTTT. Translated: CSLQGVTDTQYF.

In this sample, this clonotype turned up once. The chain couples TRBV11-2 to TRBJ1-1; D is unclear. Deletions cut 1 base from V and 3 bases from J, with 12 bases between. Germline CDR1 reads SGHAT; CDR2 reads FQNNGV. The CDR3 runs 15 residues. The CDR3 sequence is CASSLGIGLYTEAFF. The CDR3 nucleotides are TGTGCCAGCAGCTTAGGAATAGGGCTGTACACTGAAGCTTTCTTT.

This clonotype showed up just a few times. V gene TRBV6-2 or TRBV6-3 combines with J gene TRBJ2-7; TRBD2 agrees at 7 bases. Germline CDR1 and CDR2: MNHEY and SVGEGT. This CDR3 comprises 15 residues. Trimming removed 2 bases from V and 2 bases from J; junction bases left unmatched: 6. The CDR3 is CASSYGGGTTYEQYF. CDR3 DNA sequence: TGTGCCAGCAGTTACGGGGGGGGGACGACCTACGAGCAGTACTTC.

This rearrangement joins TRBV19 to TRBJ2-3; D gene unclear. V gave up 5 bases and J gave up 0 bases, with 6 bases separating them. Germline V gene sequence: CDR1 LNHDA, CDR2 SQIVND (reference sequence). This CDR3 spans 13 amino acids. CDR3 sequence: CASSPSSTDTQYF. The CDR3 nucleotides are TGTGCCAGTAGTCCCAGCAGCACAGATACGCAGTATTTT.

V gene TRBV11-1 combines with J gene TRBJ2-5; the D gene is possibly TRBD2 (6 bases). This CDR3 comprises 15 residues. Trimming removed 3 bases from V and 3 bases from J, with 14 bases in between. Germline CDR1 reads SGHAT; CDR2 reads FQDESV (reference sequence). The chain's CDR3 is CASSFNIGGEETQYF. CDR3 sequence (DNA): TGTGCCAGCAGCTTTAATATAGGAGGGGAAGAGACCCAGTACTTC. The full variable domain, its missing parts supplied by reference TRBV11-1 and TRBJ2-5, is EAEVAQSPRYKITEKSQAVAFWCDPISGHATLYWYRQILGQGPELLVQFQDESVVDDSQLPKDRFSAERLKGVDSTLKIQPAELGDSAMYLCASSFNIGGEETQYFGPGTRLLVL.

This chain joins TRBV11-2 and TRBJ1-3; D is unresolved. Germline loops: CDR1 SGHAT, CDR2 FQNNGV. The V end lost 3 bases, the J end lost 2 bases, and 11 bases lay between the germline ends. This CDR3 is built from 15 residues. CDR3 sequence reads: CASSFGSRAGNTIYF. The DNA for the CDR3 is TGTGCCAGCAGCTTTGGCAGTAGGGCTGGAAACACCATATATTTT.